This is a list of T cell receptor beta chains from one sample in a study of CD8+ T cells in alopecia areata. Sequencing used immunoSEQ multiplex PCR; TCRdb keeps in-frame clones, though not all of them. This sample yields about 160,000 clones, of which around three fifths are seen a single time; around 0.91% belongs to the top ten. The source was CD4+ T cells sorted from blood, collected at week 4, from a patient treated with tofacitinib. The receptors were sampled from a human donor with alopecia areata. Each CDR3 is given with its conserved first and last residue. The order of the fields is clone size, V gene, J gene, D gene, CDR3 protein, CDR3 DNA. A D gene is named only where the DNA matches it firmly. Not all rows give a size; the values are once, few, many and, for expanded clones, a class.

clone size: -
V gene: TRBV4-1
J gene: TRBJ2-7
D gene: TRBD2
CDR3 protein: CASSQDSASGNYYEQYF
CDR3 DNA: TGCGCCAGCAGCCAAGATTCGGCTAGCGGGAATTACTACGAGCAGTACTTC

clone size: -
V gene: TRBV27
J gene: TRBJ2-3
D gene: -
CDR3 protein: CASRDGGADTQYF
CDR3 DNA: TGTGCCAGCAGGGACGGTGGGGCAGATACGCAGTATTTT

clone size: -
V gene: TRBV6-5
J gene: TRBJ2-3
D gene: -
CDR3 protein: CASTQDLTHTDTQYF
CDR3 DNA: TGTGCCAGCACCCAGGACCTCACCCACACAGATACGCAGTATTTT

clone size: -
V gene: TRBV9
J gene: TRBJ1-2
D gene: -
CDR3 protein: CASSVRWDGYTF
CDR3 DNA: TGTGCCAGCAGCGTAAGGTGGGATGGCTACACCTTC

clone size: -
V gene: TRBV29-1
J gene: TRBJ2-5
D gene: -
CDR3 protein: CSVLLAGETQYF
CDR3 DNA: TGCAGCGTTCTACTAGCCGGAGAGACCCAGTACTTC

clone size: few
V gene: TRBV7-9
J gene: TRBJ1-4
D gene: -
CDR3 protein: CASSLVAGLSAANEKLFF
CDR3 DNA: TGTGCCAGCAGCTTAGTAGCGGGGTTGTCCGCGGCTAATGAAAAACTGTTTTTT

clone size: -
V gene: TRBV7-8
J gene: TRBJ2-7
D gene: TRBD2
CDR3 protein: CASSSGGADEQYF
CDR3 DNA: TGTGCCAGCAGCTCGGGAGGAGCGGACGAGCAGTACTTC

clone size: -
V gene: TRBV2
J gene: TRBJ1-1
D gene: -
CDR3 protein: CASSPVGRTTEAFF
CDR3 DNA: TGTGCCAGCAGCCCTGTCGGCCGGACCACTGAAGCTTTCTTT

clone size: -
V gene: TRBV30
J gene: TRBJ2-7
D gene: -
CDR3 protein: CAWSRIYEQYF
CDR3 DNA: TGTGCCTGGAGCAGGATCTACGAGCAGTACTTC

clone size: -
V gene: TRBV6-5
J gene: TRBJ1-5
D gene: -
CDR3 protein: CASKQTEYSNQPQHF
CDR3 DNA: TGTGCCAGCAAGCAGACAGAGTATAGCAATCAGCCCCAGCATTTT

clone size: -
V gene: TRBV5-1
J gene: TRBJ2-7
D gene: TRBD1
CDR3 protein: CASSAQGWRISYEQYF
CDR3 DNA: TGCGCCAGCAGCGCACAGGGGTGGCGGATCTCCTACGAGCAGTACTTC

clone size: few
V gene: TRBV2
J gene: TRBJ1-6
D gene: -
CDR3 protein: CASRDRSYNSPLHF
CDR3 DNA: TGTGCCAGCAGGGACCGCTCCTATAATTCACCCCTCCACTTT

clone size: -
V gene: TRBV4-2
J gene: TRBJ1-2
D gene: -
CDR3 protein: CASSQDGDYTF
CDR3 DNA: TGTGCCAGCAGCCAAGACGGGGACTACACCTTC

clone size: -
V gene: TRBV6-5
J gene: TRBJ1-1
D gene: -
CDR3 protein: CASSSWTVTEAFF
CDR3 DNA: TGTGCCAGCAGTTCCTGGACAGTGACTGAAGCTTTCTTT

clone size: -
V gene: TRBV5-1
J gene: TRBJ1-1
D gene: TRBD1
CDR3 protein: CASSTRQGPNTEAFF
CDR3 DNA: TGCGCCAGCAGCACTAGACAGGGGCCCAACACTGAAGCTTTCTTT

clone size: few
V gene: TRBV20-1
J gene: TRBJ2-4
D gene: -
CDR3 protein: CSAEWGDIQYF
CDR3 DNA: TGCAGTGCTGAGTGGGGGGACATTCAGTACTTC

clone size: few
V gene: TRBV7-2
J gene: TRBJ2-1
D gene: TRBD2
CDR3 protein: CASRPPLAGAPNEQFF
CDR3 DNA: TGTGCCAGCAGGCCACCACTAGCGGGGGCGCCTAATGAGCAGTTCTTC

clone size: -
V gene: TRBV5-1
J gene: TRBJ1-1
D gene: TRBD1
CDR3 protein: CASSRTRGREDTEAFF
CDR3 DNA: TGCGCCAGCAGCCGGACGAGGGGGCGCGAAGACACTGAAGCTTTCTTT

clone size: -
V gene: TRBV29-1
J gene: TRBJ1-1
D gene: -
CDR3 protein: CSVSAGLTFF
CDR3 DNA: TGCAGCGTTTCAGCCGGGCTAACTTTCTTT

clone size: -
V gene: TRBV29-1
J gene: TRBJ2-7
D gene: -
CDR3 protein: CSIALTRSSYEQYF
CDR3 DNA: TGCAGCATCGCATTGACGAGAAGCTCCTACGAGCAGTACTTC

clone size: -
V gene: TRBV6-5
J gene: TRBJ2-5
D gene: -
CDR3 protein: CASSYGRGQETQYF
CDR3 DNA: TGTGCCAGCAGTTACGGGCGGGGACAAGAGACCCAGTACTTC

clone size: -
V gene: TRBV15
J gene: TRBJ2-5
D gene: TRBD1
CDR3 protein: CATSRDLGTGGRETQYF
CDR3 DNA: TGTGCCACCAGCAGAGATCTGGGGACAGGGGGCCGTGAGACCCAGTACTTC

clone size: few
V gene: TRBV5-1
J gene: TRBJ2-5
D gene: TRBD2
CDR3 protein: CASSIGTSGGSETQYF
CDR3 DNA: TGCGCCAGCAGCATTGGGACTAGCGGGGGAAGTGAGACCCAGTACTTC

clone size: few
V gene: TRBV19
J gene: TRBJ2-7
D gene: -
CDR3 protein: CASSSRGLHEQYF
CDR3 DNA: TGTGCCAGTAGTTCCCGGGGGCTACACGAGCAGTACTTC

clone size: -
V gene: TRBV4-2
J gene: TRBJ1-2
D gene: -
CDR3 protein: CASSQGQGVYGYTF
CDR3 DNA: TGTGCCAGCAGCCAAGGGCAGGGTGTATATGGCTACACCTTC

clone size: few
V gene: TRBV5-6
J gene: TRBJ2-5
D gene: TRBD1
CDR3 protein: CASSADRGETQYF
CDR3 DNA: TGTGCCAGCAGTGCGGACAGGGGGGAGACCCAGTACTTC

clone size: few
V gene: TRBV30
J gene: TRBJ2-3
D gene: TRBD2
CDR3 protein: CAWSVGAGGHTDTQYF
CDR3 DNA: TGTGCCTGGAGTGTTGGCGCGGGGGGACACACAGATACGCAGTATTTT